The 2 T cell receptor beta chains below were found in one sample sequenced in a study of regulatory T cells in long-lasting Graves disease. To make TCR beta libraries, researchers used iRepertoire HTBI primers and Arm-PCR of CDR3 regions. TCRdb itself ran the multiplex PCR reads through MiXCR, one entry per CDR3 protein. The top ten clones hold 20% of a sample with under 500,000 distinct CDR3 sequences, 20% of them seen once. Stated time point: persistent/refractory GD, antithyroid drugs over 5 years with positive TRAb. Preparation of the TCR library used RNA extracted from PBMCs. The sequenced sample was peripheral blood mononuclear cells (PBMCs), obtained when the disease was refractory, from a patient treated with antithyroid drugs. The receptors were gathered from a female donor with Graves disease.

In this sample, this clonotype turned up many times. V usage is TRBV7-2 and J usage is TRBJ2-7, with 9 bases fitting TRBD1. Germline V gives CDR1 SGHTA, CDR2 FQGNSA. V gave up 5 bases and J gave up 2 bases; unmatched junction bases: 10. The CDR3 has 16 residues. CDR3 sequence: CASSRYTGGLTYEQYF. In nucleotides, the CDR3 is TGTGCCAGCAGCCGCTATACAGGGGGCCTAACCTACGAGCAGTACTTC.

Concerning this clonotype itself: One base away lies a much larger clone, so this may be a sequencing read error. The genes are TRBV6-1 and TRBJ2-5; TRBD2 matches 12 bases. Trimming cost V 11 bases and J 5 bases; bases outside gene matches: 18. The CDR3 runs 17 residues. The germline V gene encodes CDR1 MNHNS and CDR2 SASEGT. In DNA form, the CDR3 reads TGTGCCGGCAATGCTATAGCCGGACTAGCGGGACGGGAGACCCAGTACTTC. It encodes CAGNAIAGLAGRETQYF.